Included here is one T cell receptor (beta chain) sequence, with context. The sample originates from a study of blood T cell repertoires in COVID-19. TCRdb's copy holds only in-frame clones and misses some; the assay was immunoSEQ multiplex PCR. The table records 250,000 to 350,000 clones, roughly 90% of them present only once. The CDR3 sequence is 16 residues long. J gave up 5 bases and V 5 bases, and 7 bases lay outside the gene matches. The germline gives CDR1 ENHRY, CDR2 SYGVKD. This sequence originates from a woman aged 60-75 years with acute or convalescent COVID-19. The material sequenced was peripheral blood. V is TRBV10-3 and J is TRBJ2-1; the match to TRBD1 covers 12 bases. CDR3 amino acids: CAISNPGQGAHNEQFF. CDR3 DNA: TGTGCCATCAGTAACCCGGGACAGGGGGCCCACAATGAGCAGTTCTTC.